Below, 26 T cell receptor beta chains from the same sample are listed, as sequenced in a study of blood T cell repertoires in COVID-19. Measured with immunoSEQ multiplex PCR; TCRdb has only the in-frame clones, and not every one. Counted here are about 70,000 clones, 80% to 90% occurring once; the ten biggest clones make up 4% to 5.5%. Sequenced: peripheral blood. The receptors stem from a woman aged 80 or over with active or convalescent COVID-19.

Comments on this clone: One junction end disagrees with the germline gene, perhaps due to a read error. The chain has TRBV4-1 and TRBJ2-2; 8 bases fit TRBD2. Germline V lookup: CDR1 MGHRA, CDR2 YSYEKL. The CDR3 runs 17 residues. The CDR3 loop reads CARSPWYGGAGTGELFF. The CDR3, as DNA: TGCGCCCGCAGCCCGTGGTACGGGGGGGCGGGCACCGGGGAGCTGTTTTTT.

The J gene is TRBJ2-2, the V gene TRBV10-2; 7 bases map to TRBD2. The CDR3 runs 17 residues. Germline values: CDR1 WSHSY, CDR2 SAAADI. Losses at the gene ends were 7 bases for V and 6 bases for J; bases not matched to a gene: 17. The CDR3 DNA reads TGCGCCAGCACCCACCGTCTAACGGGAGGACCCTCCGGGGAGCTGTTTTTT. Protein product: CASTHRLTGGPSGELFF.

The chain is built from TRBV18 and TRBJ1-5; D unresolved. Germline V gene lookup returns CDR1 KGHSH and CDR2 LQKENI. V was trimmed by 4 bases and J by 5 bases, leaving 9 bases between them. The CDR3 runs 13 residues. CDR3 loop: CASSLLVDQPQHF. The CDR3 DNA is TGTGCCAGCTCACTACTTGTAGATCAGCCCCAGCATTTT. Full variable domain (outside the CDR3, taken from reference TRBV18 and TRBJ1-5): NAGVMQNPRHLVRRRGQEARLRCSPMKGHSHVYWYRQLPEEGLKFMVYLQKENIIDESGMPKERFSAEFPKEGPSILRIQQVVRGDSAAYFCASSLLVDQPQHFGDGTRLSIL.

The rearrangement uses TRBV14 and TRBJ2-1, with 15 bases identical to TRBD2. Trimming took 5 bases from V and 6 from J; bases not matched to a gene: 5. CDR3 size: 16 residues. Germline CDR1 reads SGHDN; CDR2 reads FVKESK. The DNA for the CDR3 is TGTGCCAGCAGCTATGGACTAGCGGGGGGGCTCAATGAGCAGTTCTTC. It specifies CASSYGLAGGLNEQFF.

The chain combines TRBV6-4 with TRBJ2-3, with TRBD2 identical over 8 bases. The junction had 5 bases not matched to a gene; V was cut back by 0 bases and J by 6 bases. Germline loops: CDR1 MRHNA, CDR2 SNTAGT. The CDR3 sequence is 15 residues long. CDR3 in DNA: TGTGCCAGCAGTGACTCTACGGGGGGGCTGGATACGCAGTATTTT. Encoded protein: CASSDSTGGLDTQYF.

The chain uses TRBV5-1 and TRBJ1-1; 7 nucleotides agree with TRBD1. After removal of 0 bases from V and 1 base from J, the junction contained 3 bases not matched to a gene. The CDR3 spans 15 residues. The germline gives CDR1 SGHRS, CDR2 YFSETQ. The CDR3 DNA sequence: TGCGCCAGCAGCTTGGTTACAGGGGCGAACACTGAAGCTTTCTTT. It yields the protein CASSLVTGANTEAFF.

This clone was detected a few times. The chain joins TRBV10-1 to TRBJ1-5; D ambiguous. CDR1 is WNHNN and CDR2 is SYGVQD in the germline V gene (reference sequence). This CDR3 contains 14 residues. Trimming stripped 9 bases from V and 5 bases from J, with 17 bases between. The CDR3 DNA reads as TGCGCCAGGATTCCCCGGGGAGCCTATCAGCCCCAGCATTTT. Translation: CARIPRGAYQPQHF.

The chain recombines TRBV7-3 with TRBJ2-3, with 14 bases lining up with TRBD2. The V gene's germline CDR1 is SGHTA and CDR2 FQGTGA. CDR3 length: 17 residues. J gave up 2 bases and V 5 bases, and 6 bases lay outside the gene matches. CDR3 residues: CASSARTSGGLTDTQYF. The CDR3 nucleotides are TGTGCCAGCAGCGCTAGGACTAGCGGGGGGCTCACAGATACGCAGTATTTT.

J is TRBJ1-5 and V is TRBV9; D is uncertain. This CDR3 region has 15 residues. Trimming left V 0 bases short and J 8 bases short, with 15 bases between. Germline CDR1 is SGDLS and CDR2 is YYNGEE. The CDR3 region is CASSVGPVPGEPQHF. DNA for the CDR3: TGTGCCAGCAGCGTAGGCCCTGTACCCGGGGAGCCCCAGCATTTT.

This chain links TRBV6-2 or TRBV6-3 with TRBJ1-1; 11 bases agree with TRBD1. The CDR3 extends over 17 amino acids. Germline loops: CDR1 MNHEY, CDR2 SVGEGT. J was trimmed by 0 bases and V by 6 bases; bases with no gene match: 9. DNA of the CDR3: TGTGCCAGCAGACCTCGGACAGGGGGCAGGATGAACACTGAAGCTTTCTTT. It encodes CASRPRTGGRMNTEAFF.

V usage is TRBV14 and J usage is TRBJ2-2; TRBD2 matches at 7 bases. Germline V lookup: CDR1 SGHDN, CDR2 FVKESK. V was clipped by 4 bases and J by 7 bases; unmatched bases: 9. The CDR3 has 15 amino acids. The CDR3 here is CASSPLGGVNGELFF. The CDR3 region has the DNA TGTGCCAGCAGCCCCCTGGGGGGGGTAAACGGGGAGCTGTTTTTT.

In DNA form, the CDR3 reads TGTGCCAGCAGAAGCGGGGCCTCCTACGAGCAGTACTTC. Protein product: CASRSGASYEQYF. The chain uses TRBV25-1 and TRBJ2-7; TRBD2 matches at 7 bases. Per the germline V gene, CDR1 is MGHDK and CDR2 is SYGVNS. The CDR3 spans 13 residues. V lost 6 bases, J lost 0 bases, and 2 bases stayed unmatched.

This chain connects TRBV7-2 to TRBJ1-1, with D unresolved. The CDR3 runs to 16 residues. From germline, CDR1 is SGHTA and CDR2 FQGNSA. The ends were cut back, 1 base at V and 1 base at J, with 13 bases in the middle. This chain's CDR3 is CASSLVVSTSNTEAFF. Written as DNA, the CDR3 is TGTGCCAGCAGCTTAGTTGTGAGTACCTCGAACACTGAAGCTTTCTTT. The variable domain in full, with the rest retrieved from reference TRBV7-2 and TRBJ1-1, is GAGVSQSPSNKVTEKGKDVELRCDPISGHTALYWYRQSLGQGLEFLIYFQGNSAPDKSGLPSDRFSAERTGGSVSTLTIQRTQQEDSAVYLCASSLVVSTSNTEAFFGQGTRLTVV.

CDR3: CASSLAGAGYTF. CDR3 nucleotide sequence: TGTGCCAGCAGCTTAGCAGGGGCAGGCTACACCTTC. The rearrangement links TRBV7-9 to TRBJ1-2, with D tentatively TRBD1 (5 bases). This CDR3 region has 12 residues. V lost 0 bases and J 8 bases, leaving 7 bases between the germline ends. Germline V gene data show CDR1 as SEHNR and CDR2 as FQNEAQ (reference sequence). The full variable domain, completed using reference TRBV7-9 and TRBJ1-2, is DTGVSQNPRHKITKRGQNVTFRCDPISEHNRLYWYRQTLGQGPEFLTYFQNEAQLEKSRLLSDRFSAERPKGSFSTLEIQRTEQGDSAMYLCASSLAGAGYTFGSGTRLTVV.

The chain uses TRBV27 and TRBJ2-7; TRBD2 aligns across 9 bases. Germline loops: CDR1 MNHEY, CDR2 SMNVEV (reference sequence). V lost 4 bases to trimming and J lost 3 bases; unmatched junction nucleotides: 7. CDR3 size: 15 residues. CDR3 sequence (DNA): TGTGCCAGCAGTTCCTGGTCTAGCGGGGACTACGAGCAGTACTTC. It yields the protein CASSSWSSGDYEQYF.

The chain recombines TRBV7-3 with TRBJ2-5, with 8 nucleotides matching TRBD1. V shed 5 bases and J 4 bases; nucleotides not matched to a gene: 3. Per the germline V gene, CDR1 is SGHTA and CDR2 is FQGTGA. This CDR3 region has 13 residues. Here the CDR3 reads CASSPGTGETQYF. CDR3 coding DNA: TGTGCCAGCAGCCCCGGGACAGGAGAGACCCAGTACTTC. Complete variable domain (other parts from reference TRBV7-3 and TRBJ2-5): GAGVSQTPSNKVTEKGKYVELRCDPISGHTALYWYRQSLGQGPEFLIYFQGTGAADDSGLPNDRFFAVRPEGSVSTLKIQRTERGDSAVYLCASSPGTGETQYFGPGTRLLVL.

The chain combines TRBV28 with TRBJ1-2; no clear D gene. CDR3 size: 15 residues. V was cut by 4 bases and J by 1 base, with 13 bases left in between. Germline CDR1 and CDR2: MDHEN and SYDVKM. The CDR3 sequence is CASSSAYGGNYGYTF. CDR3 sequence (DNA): TGTGCCAGCAGTTCCGCGTATGGAGGTAACTATGGCTACACCTTC.

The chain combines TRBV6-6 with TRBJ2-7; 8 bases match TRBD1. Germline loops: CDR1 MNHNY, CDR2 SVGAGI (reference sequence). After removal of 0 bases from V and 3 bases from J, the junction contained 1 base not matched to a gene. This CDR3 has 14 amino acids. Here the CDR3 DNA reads TGTGCCAGCAGTTACTCAGGGACAGGCTACGAGCAGTACTTC. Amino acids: CASSYSGTGYEQYF.

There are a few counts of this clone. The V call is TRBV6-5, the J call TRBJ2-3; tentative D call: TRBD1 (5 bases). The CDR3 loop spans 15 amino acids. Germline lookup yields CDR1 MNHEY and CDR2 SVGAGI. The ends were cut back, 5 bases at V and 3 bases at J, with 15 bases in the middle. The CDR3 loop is CASSHTGHGTDTQYF. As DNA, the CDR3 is TGTGCCAGCAGTCATACAGGCCACGGGACAGATACGCAGTATTTT.

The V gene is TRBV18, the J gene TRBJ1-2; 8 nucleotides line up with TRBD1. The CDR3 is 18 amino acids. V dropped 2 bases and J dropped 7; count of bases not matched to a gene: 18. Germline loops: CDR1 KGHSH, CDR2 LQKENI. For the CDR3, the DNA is TGTGCCAGCTCACCAAGCGACCGGACAGGGAAGATGCTCCGTGGCTACACCTTC. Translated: CASSPSDRTGKMLRGYTF.

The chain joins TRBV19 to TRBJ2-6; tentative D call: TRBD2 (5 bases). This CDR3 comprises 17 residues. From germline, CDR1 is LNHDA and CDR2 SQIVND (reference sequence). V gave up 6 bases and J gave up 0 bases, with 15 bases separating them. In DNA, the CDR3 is TGTGCCAGTAGCTCGAGGAGGCTTAGCTCTGGGGCCAACGTCCTGACTTTC. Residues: CASSSRRLSSGANVLTF. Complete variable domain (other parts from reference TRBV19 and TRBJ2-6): DGGITQSPKYLFRKEGQNVTLSCEQNLNHDAMYWYRQDPGQGLRLIYYSQIVNDFQKGDIAEGYSVSREKKESFPLTVTSAQKNPTAFYLCASSSRRLSSGANVLTFGAGSRLTVL.

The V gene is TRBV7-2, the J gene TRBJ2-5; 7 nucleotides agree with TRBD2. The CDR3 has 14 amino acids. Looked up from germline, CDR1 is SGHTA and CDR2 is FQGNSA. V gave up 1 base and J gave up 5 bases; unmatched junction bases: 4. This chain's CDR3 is CASSLVGTIETQYF. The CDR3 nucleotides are TGTGCCAGCAGCTTAGTTGGGACTATTGAGACCCAGTACTTC.

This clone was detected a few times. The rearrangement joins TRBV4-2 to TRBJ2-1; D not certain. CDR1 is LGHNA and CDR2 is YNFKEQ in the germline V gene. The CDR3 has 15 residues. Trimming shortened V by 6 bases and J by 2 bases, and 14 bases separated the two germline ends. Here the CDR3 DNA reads TGTGCCAGCAGATCAACAGAGATTCCCTACAATGAGCAGTTCTTC. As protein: CASRSTEIPYNEQFF.

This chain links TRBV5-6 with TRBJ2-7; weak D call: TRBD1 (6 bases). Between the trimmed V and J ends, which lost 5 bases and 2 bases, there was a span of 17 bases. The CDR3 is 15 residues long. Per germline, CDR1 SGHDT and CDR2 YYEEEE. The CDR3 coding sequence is TGTGCCAGCAGGGGGATTCGGGACAACGCCTACGAGCAGTACTTC. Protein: CASRGIRDNAYEQYF.

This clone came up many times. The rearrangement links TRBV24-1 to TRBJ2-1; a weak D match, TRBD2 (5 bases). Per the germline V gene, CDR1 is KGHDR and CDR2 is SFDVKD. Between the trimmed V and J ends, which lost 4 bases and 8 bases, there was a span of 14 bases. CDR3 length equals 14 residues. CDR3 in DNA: TGTGCCACCAGTGAAAACCGGGAAGTGGATGAGCAGTTCTTC. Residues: CATSENREVDEQFF.

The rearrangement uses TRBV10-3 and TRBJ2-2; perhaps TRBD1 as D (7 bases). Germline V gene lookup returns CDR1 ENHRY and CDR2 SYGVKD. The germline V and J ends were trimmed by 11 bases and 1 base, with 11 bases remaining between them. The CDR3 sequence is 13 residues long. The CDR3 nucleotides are TGTGCCTCCAGGGGGGAGAACACCGGGGAGCTGTTTTTT. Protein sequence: CASRGENTGELFF.